This T cell receptor (beta chain) was found in a study of shared clonotypes between healthy human individuals. Background on the study: CD4 naive cells filled three plates per donor, CD4 memory three, CD8 naive two and CD8 memory one.

The test was conducted at deep level. Data came from immunoSEQ multiplex PCR; TCRdb stores just in-frame clones and leaves some out. The table shows approximately 810,000 clones, with around 92% occurring only once. Naive CD8 cells lacked CD45RO and underwent positive selection for CCR7, leaving out terminally differentiated effector memory CD45RA+ cells. Study findings and constraints: As a rule, naive subsets had a larger estimated richness than memory subsets.

Turning to this clone: The antigen is undetermined.

This clonotype originated in a man aged 25-45 years in good health. The material sequenced was naive CD8+ T cells sorted from blood.

Here the CDR3 reads CASSFRDRVDEQYF. The CDR3 region has the DNA TGCGCCAGCAGCTTTAGGGACAGGGTCGACGAGCAGTACTTC. This rearrangement joins TRBV5-1 to TRBJ2-7; 9 nucleotides line up with TRBD1. Per germline, CDR1 SGHRS and CDR2 YFSETQ. With V trimmed by 2 bases and J by 5 bases, 5 bases remained unmatched. This CDR3 comprises 14 residues.